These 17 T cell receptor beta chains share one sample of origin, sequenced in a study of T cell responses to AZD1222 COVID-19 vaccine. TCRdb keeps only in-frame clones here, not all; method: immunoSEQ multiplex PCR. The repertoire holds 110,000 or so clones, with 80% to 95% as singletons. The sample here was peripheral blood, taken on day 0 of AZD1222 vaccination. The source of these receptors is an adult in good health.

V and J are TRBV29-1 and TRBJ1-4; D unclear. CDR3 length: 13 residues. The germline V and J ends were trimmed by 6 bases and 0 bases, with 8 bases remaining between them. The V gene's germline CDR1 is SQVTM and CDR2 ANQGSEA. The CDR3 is CSVRRATNEKLFF. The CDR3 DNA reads TGCAGCGTGAGACGAGCAACTAATGAAAAACTGTTTTTT. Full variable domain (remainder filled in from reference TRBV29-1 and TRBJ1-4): SAVISQKPSRDICQRGTSLTIQCQVDSQVTMMFWYRQQPGQSLTLIATANQGSEATYESGFVIDKFPISRPNLTFSTLTVSNMSPEDSSIYLCSVRRATNEKLFFGSGTQLSVL.

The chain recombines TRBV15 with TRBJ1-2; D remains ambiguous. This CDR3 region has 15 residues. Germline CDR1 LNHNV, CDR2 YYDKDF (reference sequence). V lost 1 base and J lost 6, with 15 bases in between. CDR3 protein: CATSRAGRGINGYTF. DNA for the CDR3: TGTGCCACCAGCAGAGCTGGTCGGGGAATCAATGGCTACACCTTC.

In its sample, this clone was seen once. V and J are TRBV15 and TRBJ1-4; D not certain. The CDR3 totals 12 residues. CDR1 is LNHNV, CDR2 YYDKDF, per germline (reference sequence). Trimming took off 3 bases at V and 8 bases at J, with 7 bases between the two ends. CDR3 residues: CATSSRHEKLFF. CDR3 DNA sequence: TGTGCCACCAGCAGCAGACACGAAAAACTGTTTTTT. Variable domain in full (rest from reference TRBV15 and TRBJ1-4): DAMVIQNPRYQVTQFGKPVTLSCSQTLNHNVMYWYQQKSSQAPKLLFHYYDKDFNNEADTPDNFQSRRPNTSFCFLDIRSPGLGDTAMYLCATSSRHEKLFFGSGTQLSVL.

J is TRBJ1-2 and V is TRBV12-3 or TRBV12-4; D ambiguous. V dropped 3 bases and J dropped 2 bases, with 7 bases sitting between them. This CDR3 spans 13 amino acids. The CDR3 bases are TGTGCCAGCAGTTTCCCACCAAACTATGGCTACACCTTC. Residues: CASSFPPNYGYTF.

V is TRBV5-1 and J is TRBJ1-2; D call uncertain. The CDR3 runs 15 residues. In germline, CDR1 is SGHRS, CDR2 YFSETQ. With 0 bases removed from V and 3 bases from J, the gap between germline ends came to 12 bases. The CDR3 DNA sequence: TGCGCCAGCAGCTTGGTGGTGGGCAGCGACTATGGCTACACCTTC. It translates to CASSLVVGSDYGYTF.

CDR3 sequence reads: CASRDPGQGASEQFF. CDR3 in DNA: TGTGCCAGCAGGGACCCGGGACAGGGGGCATCGGAGCAGTTCTTC. The chain is built from TRBV7-3 and TRBJ2-1; 12 nucleotides align to TRBD1. The CDR3 is 15 amino acids. J was trimmed by 10 bases and V by 6 bases; bases with no gene match: 10. Germline assignment: CDR1 SGHTA and CDR2 FQGTGA.

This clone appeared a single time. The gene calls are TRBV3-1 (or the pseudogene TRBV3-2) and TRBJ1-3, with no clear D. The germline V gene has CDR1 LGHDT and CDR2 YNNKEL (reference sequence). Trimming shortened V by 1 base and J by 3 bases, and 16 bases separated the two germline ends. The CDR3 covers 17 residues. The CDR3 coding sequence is TGTGCCAGCAGCCAAGCCCTTCTAGTGTTTCTTGGAAACACCATATATTTT. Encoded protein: CASSQALLVFLGNTIYF.

The CDR3 DNA reads as TGTGCCAGCAGCCTCGACAGGGCAATACAAGAGACCCAGTACTTC. Protein: CASSLDRAIQETQYF. The chain has TRBV7-2 and TRBJ2-5; 7 positions match TRBD1. Germline CDR1 and CDR2: SGHTA and FQGNSA. Trimming took 5 bases from V and 2 from J; bases not matched to a gene: 8. This CDR3 is 15 amino acids long.

CDR3 sequence reads: CASTKVGGYNEQFF. For the CDR3, the DNA is TGTGCCAGCACCAAAGTGGGAGGGTACAATGAGCAGTTCTTC. This chain connects TRBV9 to TRBJ2-1; 7 bases match TRBD2. V shed 6 bases and J 4 bases; nucleotides not matched to a gene: 7. Looked up from germline, CDR1 is SGDLS and CDR2 is YYNGEE. The CDR3 consists of 14 residues. Combining the CDR3 with reference TRBV9 and TRBJ2-1 gives the whole variable domain DSGVTQTPKHLITATGQRVTLRCSPRSGDLSVYWYQQSLDQGLQFLIQYYNGEERAKGNILERFSAQQFPDLHSELNLSSLELGDSALYFCASTKVGGYNEQFFGPGTRLTVL.

In nucleotides, the CDR3 is TGTGCCAGCAGTGTGGGTATCACAGGGGACCGCAATCAGCCCCAGCATTTT. It codes for CASSVGITGDRNQPQHF. V is TRBV2 and J is TRBJ1-5; 7 bases line up with TRBD1. This CDR3 region has 17 residues. J lost 2 bases, V lost 4 bases, and 11 bases had no gene match. Looked up from germline, CDR1 is SNHLY and CDR2 is FYNNEI.

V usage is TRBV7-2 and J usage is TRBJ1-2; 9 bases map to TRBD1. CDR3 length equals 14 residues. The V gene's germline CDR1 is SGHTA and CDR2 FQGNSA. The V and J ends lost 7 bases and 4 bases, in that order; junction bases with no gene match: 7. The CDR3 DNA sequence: TGTGCCAGCAAGGGGACAGGGAGAAGCTATGGCTACACCTTC. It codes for CASKGTGRSYGYTF.

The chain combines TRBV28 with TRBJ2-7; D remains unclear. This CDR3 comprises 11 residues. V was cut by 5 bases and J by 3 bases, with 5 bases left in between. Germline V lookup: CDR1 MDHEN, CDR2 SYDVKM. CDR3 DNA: TGTGCCAGCAGTGTATTCTACGAGCAGTACTTC. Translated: CASSVFYEQYF. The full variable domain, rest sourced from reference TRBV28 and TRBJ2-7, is DVKVTQSSRYLVKRTGEKVFLECVQDMDHENMFWYRQDPGLGLRLIYFSYDVKMKEKGDIPEGYSVSREKKERFSLILESASTNQTSMYLCASSVFYEQYFGPGTRLTVT.

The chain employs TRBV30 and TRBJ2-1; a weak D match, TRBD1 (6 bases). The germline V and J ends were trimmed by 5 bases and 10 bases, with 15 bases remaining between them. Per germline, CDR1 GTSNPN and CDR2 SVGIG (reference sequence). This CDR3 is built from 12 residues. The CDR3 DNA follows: TGTGCCTGGGCCTCAGGGGTCGGGGAGCAGTTCTTC. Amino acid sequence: CAWASGVGEQFF.

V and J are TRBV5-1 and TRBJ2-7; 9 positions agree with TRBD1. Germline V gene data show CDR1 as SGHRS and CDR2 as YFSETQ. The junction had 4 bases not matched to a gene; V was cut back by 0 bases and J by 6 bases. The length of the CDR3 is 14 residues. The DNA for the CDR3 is TGCGCCAGCAGCTTGGCCGGGACAGGGTTCGAGCAGTACTTC. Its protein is CASSLAGTGFEQYF.

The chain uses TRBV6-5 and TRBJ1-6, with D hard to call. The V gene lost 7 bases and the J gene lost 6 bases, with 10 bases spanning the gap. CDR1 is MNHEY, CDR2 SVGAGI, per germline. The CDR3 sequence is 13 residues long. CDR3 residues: CASNPTSNSPLHF. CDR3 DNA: TGTGCCAGCAATCCTACATCTAATTCACCCCTCCACTTT.

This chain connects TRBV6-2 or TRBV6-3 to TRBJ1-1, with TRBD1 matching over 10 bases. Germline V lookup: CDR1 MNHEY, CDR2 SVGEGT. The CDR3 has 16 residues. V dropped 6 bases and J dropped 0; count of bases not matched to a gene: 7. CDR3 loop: CASSDRGQDMNTEAFF. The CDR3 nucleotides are TGTGCCAGCAGCGACAGGGGGCAAGATATGAACACTGAAGCTTTCTTT.

The CDR3: CASDRGDYNEQFF. The DNA for the CDR3 is TGTGCCAGTGACAGGGGGGATTACAATGAGCAGTTCTTC. J is TRBJ2-1 and V is TRBV9, with TRBD1 identical over 9 bases. The V gene's germline CDR1 is SGDLS and CDR2 YYNGEE. This CDR3 has 13 residues. Trimming cost V 8 bases and J 4 bases; bases outside gene matches: 4.